Reported below is one TCR beta chain. This specimen comes from a study of T cell changes during pregnancy in multiple sclerosis. Profiled with immunoSEQ multiplex PCR; TCRdb holds only in-frame clones, not every one. The data contain about 49,000 clones, around 95% of them singletons. This TCR was recovered from a female donor with multiple sclerosis, enrolled in a pregnancy study. Sequenced material: CD8+ T cells from peripheral blood mononuclear cells, taken in the first trimester of pregnancy.

CDR3 region: CASSEFLSGKDQETQYF. The DNA for the CDR3 is TGTGCCAGCAGTGAATTCCTGAGCGGGAAGGACCAAGAGACCCAGTACTTC. The chain is built from TRBV6-1 and TRBJ2-5; 7 bases align to TRBD2. The CDR3 spans 17 residues. The germline CDR1 and CDR2 sequences are MNHNS and SASEGT. V lost 2 bases, J lost 0 bases, and 9 bases stayed unmatched.